This T cell receptor (beta chain) was identified in a study of cytomegalovirus exposure and HLA in healthy donors. Whole-study context: Previous work identified roughly 110 million unique TCR beta sequences from 150 million to 200 million T cells. Study-level points and caveats: Prior analysis indicated that the majority of TCR beta V segments exhibited productivity approximately 87% or approximately 30% of the time. A later analysis reportedly found that, within productive TCRs, an Asian-associated ancestry cluster had fewer N-insertions than the mean observed across the approximately 700 donors.

The PCR employed 60 Vbeta primers together with 13 Jbeta primers. Some clones are missing from TCRdb's copy, which holds only in-frame ones; the method was immunoSEQ multiplex PCR. The sample totals 150,000 to 200,000 clones. As concerns this clone: Its antigen is unidentified.

J gave up 3 bases and V 8 bases, and 12 bases lay outside the gene matches. Per germline, CDR1 SGHNT and CDR2 YYREEE (reference sequence). The CDR3 runs 15 residues. This receptor was obtained from a boy between 10 and 17 years old in good health and CMV-seronegative. The sample was PBMCs. The V and J genes are TRBV5-4 and TRBJ2-7, with 9 bases aligning to TRBD1. This chain's CDR3 is CASAIGTGLFYEQYF. For the CDR3, the DNA is TGTGCCAGTGCTATCGGGACAGGGTTGTTCTACGAGCAGTACTTC.